Given below is one T cell receptor (beta chain) in context. CDR3 length: 18 residues. Trimming cost V 4 bases and J 5 bases; bases outside gene matches: 13. Germline V gene lookup returns CDR1 SGHRS and CDR2 YFSETQ. One entry per CDR3 protein results from TCRdb running MiXCR on the 5' RACE reads. This sample has roughly 72,000 distinct CDR3 sequences, with nearly 9% found just once. The source of the sample is a study of spatial heterogeneity in lung cancer. Described time point: blood at routine non-recurrence follow-up after resection. The sequence was obtained from a female donor with early-stage non-small cell lung cancer. V and J are TRBV5-1 and TRBJ2-2; 11 bases match TRBD2. This specimen was PBMCs, taken at follow-up. The CDR3 sequence: CASSPGILAGDKTGELFF. Here the CDR3 DNA reads TGCGCCAGCAGCCCAGGGATACTAGCGGGAGATAAAACCGGGGAGCTGTTTTTT.